The 19 T cell receptor beta chains in this list originate from one sample, sequenced in a study of T cell changes during pregnancy in multiple sclerosis. Assay used: immunoSEQ multiplex PCR; TCRdb lists only in-frame clones, some missing. Among about 130,000 clones listed, roughly 96% were seen once. The sample in question was peripheral blood, obtained after pregnancy. These receptors came from a female donor with multiple sclerosis, enrolled in a pregnancy study.

This rearrangement joins TRBV6-6 to TRBJ2-1, with 8 bases aligning to TRBD1. Germline values: CDR1 MNHNY, CDR2 SVGAGI (reference sequence). This CDR3 is 16 amino acids long. The V segment lost 6 bases and the J segment 5 bases; nucleotides outside the gene matches: 12. CDR3 bases: TGTGCCAGCAGCATACGACAGGGGAGGATACACAATGAGCAGTTCTTC. Translated, it gives CASSIRQGRIHNEQFF.

This clone was found a few times. The genes are TRBV5-4 and TRBJ2-6; D gene unclear. Germline-derived CDR1 and CDR2 are SGHNT and YYREEE (reference sequence). CDR3 length: 15 amino acids. V lost 4 bases and J 0 bases, leaving 8 bases between the germline ends. Here the CDR3 DNA reads TGTGCCAGCAGCCGCGAGGTCTCTGGGGCCAACGTCCTGACTTTC. This gives the protein CASSREVSGANVLTF.

V and J are TRBV9 and TRBJ2-3, with 11 bases aligning to TRBD2. CDR1 and CDR2 from the germline V gene are SGDLS and YYNGEE. Trimming took 3 bases from V and 6 from J; bases not matched to a gene: 9. The CDR3 runs to 16 residues. Here the CDR3 reads CASSAERGLAVDTQYF. The CDR3 nucleotides are TGTGCCAGCAGCGCCGAAAGGGGACTAGCGGTCGATACGCAGTATTTT.

This chain connects TRBV19 to TRBJ2-3; the match to TRBD2 covers 7 bases. Germline-derived CDR1 and CDR2 are LNHDA and SQIVND (reference sequence). The CDR3 consists of 14 residues. V was clipped by 4 bases and J by 5 bases; unmatched bases: 6. DNA of the CDR3: TGTGCCAGTAGTAGCGGGAGTGGGGTAGATACGCAGTATTTT. Amino acid sequence: CASSSGSGVDTQYF.

This chain links TRBV7-9 with TRBJ1-4; 10 bases line up with TRBD1. The CDR3 runs 15 residues. Unmatched junction bases numbered 2, after V lost 4 bases and J lost 3 bases. Germline CDR1 reads SEHNR; CDR2 reads FQNEAQ (reference sequence). DNA of the CDR3: TGTGCCAGCAGCTCCGGACAGGGGGCTAATGAAAAACTGTTTTTT. Translated: CASSSGQGANEKLFF.

V usage is TRBV5-4 and J usage is TRBJ2-1, with 10 bases fitting TRBD2. J was trimmed by 2 bases and V by 3 bases; bases with no gene match: 8. The CDR3 loop spans 17 amino acids. Germline values: CDR1 SGHNT, CDR2 YYREEE (reference sequence). The CDR3 sequence is CASSSKLGLAAYNEQFF. CDR3 bases: TGTGCCAGCAGCTCCAAGTTAGGACTAGCGGCCTACAATGAGCAGTTCTTC.

This chain joins TRBV25-1 and TRBJ2-1; TRBD2 is a possible D gene (6 bases). The germline V and J ends were trimmed by 9 bases and 4 bases, with 16 bases remaining between them. Germline assignment: CDR1 MGHDK and CDR2 SYGVNS. CDR3 length: 14 residues. The CDR3 nucleotides are TGTGCCAGTACGACCGGGACTGGTTACAATGAGCAGTTCTTC. As protein: CASTTGTGYNEQFF.

This rearrangement joins TRBV27 to TRBJ1-2, with 8 positions matching TRBD1. Germline loops: CDR1 MNHEY, CDR2 SMNVEV (reference sequence). Trimming removed 5 bases from V and 5 bases from J; junction bases left unmatched: 10. The CDR3 is 15 residues long. The DNA for the CDR3 is TGTGCCAGCAGTATTACCCGACAGGGGAAATATGGCTACACCTTC. Translation: CASSITRQGKYGYTF.

V gene TRBV19 combines with J gene TRBJ2-6; D unclear. The CDR3 has 14 amino acids. The V end was cut by 6 bases, the J end by 4 bases, with 10 bases between. CDR1 and CDR2 (germline): LNHDA, SQIVND (reference sequence). The DNA of the CDR3 is TGTGCCAGTAGGCGGTCGGTGGGGGCCAACGTCCTGACTTTC. This encodes CASRRSVGANVLTF.

The V gene is TRBV6-5, the J gene TRBJ2-1; 9 positions match TRBD2. Germline lookup yields CDR1 MNHEY and CDR2 SVGAGI. The CDR3 has 15 residues. Trimming at V came to 7 bases and at J to 4 bases, leaving 8 bases not matched to a gene. The CDR3 sequence: CASTMGLAGYNEQFF. CDR3 coding DNA: TGTGCCAGCACCATGGGGCTAGCGGGGTACAATGAGCAGTTCTTC.

This clone was picked up one time. CDR3 sequence: CASSRKLPLAGVNEQFF. CDR3 nucleotides: TGTGCCAGCAGTCGTAAACTGCCGCTAGCGGGAGTGAATGAGCAGTTCTTC. This chain links TRBV9 with TRBJ2-1, with TRBD2 matching 10 bases. The CDR3 consists of 17 residues. The junction had 15 bases not matched to a gene; V was cut back by 5 bases and J by 7 bases. CDR1 and CDR2 from the germline V gene are SGDLS and YYNGEE.

The chain uses TRBV28 and TRBJ2-1; the D is unclear. CDR3 size: 13 residues. The germline V and J ends were trimmed by 6 bases and 5 bases, with 11 bases remaining between them. Germline loops: CDR1 MDHEN, CDR2 SYDVKM. The chain's CDR3 is CASSLGSHNEQFF. DNA of the CDR3: TGTGCCAGCAGCCTAGGTAGCCACAATGAGCAGTTCTTC.

The chain recombines TRBV9 with TRBJ1-1; D is perhaps TRBD1 (5 bases). Germline CDR1 and CDR2: SGDLS and YYNGEE. The CDR3 has 13 residues. V was clipped by 3 bases and J by 0 bases, with 6 bases between them. The CDR3 loop is CASSATVNTEAFF. The CDR3 nucleotides are TGTGCCAGCAGCGCGACAGTGAACACTGAAGCTTTCTTT.

The genes are TRBV28 and TRBJ2-5; D is ambiguous. The CDR3 consists of 12 residues. Trimming cost V 2 bases and J 9 bases, with 10 bases left between them. The germline gives CDR1 MDHEN, CDR2 SYDVKM. CDR3 sequence reads: CASSLSPQAQYF. CDR3 coding DNA: TGTGCCAGCAGTTTAAGTCCCCAGGCCCAGTACTTC.

The DNA of the CDR3 is TGTGCCAGTACTGACAGGGAGAACACTGAAGCTTTCTTT. Its translation: CASTDRENTEAFF. The chain employs TRBV19 and TRBJ1-1, with TRBD1 identical over 7 bases. V gave up 7 bases and J gave up 1 base; unmatched junction bases: 3. The V gene's germline CDR1 is LNHDA and CDR2 SQIVND (reference sequence). This CDR3 is 13 amino acids long.

The genes are TRBV19 and TRBJ2-4, with TRBD2 matching 8 bases. The CDR3 contains 13 residues. V was clipped by 7 bases and J by 5 bases; unmatched bases: 4. Germline lookup yields CDR1 LNHDA and CDR2 SQIVND (reference sequence). The CDR3 spells CASTAGVQNIQYF. As DNA, the CDR3 is TGTGCCAGTACAGCGGGAGTTCAAAACATTCAGTACTTC.

The chain joins TRBV29-1 to TRBJ1-1; D not certain. V dropped 4 bases and J dropped 7 bases, with 7 bases sitting between them. The V gene's germline CDR1 is SQVTM and CDR2 ANQGSEA. The CDR3 spans 10 residues. The CDR3 loop is CSVAQIEAFF. The CDR3 nucleotides read TGCAGCGTTGCACAGATTGAAGCTTTCTTT.

For the CDR3, the DNA is TGTGCCAGCAGACTCTACAATGAGCAGTTCTTC. It is translated as CASRLYNEQFF. The rearrangement joins TRBV6-5 to TRBJ2-1; D gene ambiguous. Trimming removed 6 bases from V and 3 bases from J, with 3 bases in between. This CDR3 is 11 amino acids long. Germline CDR1 and CDR2: MNHEY and SVGAGI.

The gene calls are TRBV5-4 and TRBJ2-3; maybe TRBD2 (6 bases). Germline lookup yields CDR1 SGHNT and CDR2 YYREEE (reference sequence). V shed 5 bases and J shed 4 bases, with 11 bases lying between them. CDR3 size: 13 residues. The DNA for the CDR3 is TGTGCCAGCAGTTCGAAGCGGGCAGATACGCAGTATTTT. Translating gives CASSSKRADTQYF.